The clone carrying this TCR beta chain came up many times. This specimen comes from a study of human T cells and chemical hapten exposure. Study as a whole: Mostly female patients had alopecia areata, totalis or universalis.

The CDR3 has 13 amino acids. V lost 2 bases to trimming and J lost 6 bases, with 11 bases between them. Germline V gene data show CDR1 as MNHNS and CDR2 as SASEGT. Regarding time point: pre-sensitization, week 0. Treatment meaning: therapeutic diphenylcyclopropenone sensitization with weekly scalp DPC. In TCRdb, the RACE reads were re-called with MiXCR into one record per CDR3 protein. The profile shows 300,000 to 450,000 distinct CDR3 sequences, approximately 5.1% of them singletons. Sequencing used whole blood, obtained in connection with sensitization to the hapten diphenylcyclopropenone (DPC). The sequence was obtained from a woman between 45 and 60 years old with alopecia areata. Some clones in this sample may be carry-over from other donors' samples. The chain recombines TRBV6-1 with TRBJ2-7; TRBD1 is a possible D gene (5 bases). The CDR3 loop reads CASSERQSLEQYF. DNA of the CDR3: TGTGCCAGCAGTGAAAGACAGTCCCTCGAGCAGTACTTC.